The 25 T cell receptor beta chains below all came from one sample that was sequenced in a study of beta chain features in type 1 diabetes. Reverse transcribing all isolated RNA meant expressed TCRB transcripts were sequenced. Assay used: immunoSEQ multiplex PCR; TCRdb lists only in-frame clones, some missing. The sample includes approximately 37,000 clones, around half of them seen just once. The sequenced sample consisted of central memory CD4+ T cells from blood. These receptors all stem from a woman in her late teens or twenties in good health.

The V call is TRBV2, the J call TRBJ1-4, with unresolved D. Per germline, CDR1 SNHLY and CDR2 FYNNEI. V lost 0 bases, J lost 8 bases, and 13 bases lay in between. There are 15 residues in the CDR3. The CDR3 DNA sequence: TGTGCCAGCAGTGAAGCGCTAGTAAATGGCGAAAAACTGTTTTTT. It yields the protein CASSEALVNGEKLFF.

This clone has a single count. The V call is TRBV6-1, the J call TRBJ2-2, with TRBD1 identical over 9 bases. Germline CDR1 reads MNHNS; CDR2 reads SASEGT. This CDR3 spans 14 amino acids. J gave up 4 bases and V 7 bases, and 4 bases lay outside the gene matches. Here the CDR3 reads CASNWDRATGELFF. The CDR3 nucleotides are TGTGCCAGCAACTGGGACAGGGCCACCGGGGAGCTGTTTTTT.

This clone has only a few counts. The chain uses TRBV19 and TRBJ2-2; TRBD1 agrees at 8 bases. J was trimmed by 1 base and V by 10 bases; bases with no gene match: 5. This CDR3 region has 14 residues. Germline assignment: CDR1 LNHDA and CDR2 SQIVND (reference sequence). The DNA for the CDR3 is TGTGCCAACAAGGACAGGGTGAACACCGGGGAGCTGTTTTTT. Protein product: CANKDRVNTGELFF.

The chain recombines TRBV28 with TRBJ2-3; no clear D gene. The CDR3 sequence is 15 residues long. The V gene's germline CDR1 is MDHEN and CDR2 SYDVKM. V lost 2 bases and J 7 bases, leaving 16 bases between the germline ends. The CDR3 is CASSLPGSGGYTQYF. Written as DNA, the CDR3 is TGTGCCAGCAGTTTACCGGGTTCCGGCGGCTATACGCAGTATTTT.

The rearrangement uses TRBV5-5 and TRBJ2-5; D remains ambiguous. The J call may be faulty, since TRBJ2-7 better matches the DNA end. CDR3 length equals 11 residues. Looked up from germline, CDR1 is SGHKS and CDR2 is YYEKEE (reference sequence). The CDR3 region has the DNA TGTGCCAGCAGCTCCTACTACGAGCAGTACTTC. Translation: CASSSYYEQYF.

CDR3 sequence reads: CASSRGRSYEQYF. The CDR3 DNA reads TGTGCCAGCAGCCGAGGGAGAAGCTACGAGCAGTACTTC. The chain recombines TRBV7-6 with TRBJ2-7; perhaps TRBD2 as D (5 bases). The length of the CDR3 is 13 residues. Germline lookup yields CDR1 SGHVS and CDR2 FNYEAQ. V was clipped by 5 bases and J by 3 bases, with 11 bases between them.

This clone was recorded a few times. The sample has other DNA sequences that encode this CDR3 too. V gene TRBV6-1 combines with J gene TRBJ1-3, with 7 bases fitting TRBD1. The germline gives CDR1 MNHNS, CDR2 SASEGT. J was trimmed by 2 bases and V by 2 bases; bases with no gene match: 0. The CDR3 totals 14 residues. The CDR3 nucleotides are TGTGCCAGCAGTGAACAGGGGGCTGGAAACACCATATATTTT. Translated, it gives CASSEQGAGNTIYF.

For the CDR3, the DNA is TGTGCCAGCAGTTGGACTAGCGGACAAGAAGAGACCCAGTACTTC. It translates to CASSWTSGQEETQYF. This rearrangement joins TRBV2 to TRBJ2-5; TRBD2 matches at 10 bases. Germline values: CDR1 SNHLY, CDR2 FYNNEI. The ends lost 5 bases at V and 3 bases at J; junction bases unmatched: 6. This CDR3 contains 15 residues.

The V call is TRBV29-1, the J call TRBJ2-2; TRBD2 aligns across 10 bases. The CDR3 sequence is 13 residues long. Germline V CDR1 and CDR2: SQVTM, ANQGSEA. The V and J ends lost 7 bases and 5 bases, in that order; junction bases with no gene match: 4. The CDR3 sequence: CSGGLAPTGELFF. As DNA, the CDR3 is TGCAGCGGGGGACTAGCGCCGACCGGGGAGCTGTTTTTT.

Only a few counts were recorded for this clone. This sequence joins TRBV7-2 and TRBJ2-1; D possibly corresponds to TRBD2 (6 bases). Germline V gene data show CDR1 as SGHTA and CDR2 as FQGNSA. The V and J ends lost 4 bases and 9 bases respectively, with 22 bases between them. This CDR3 spans 16 amino acids. CDR3 in amino acids: CASSSSRASAGGEQFF. As DNA, the CDR3 is TGTGCCAGCAGCTCGAGTAGGGCTAGCGCGGGTGGTGAGCAGTTCTTC.

The chain has TRBV7-9 and TRBJ1-2; the D gene is possibly TRBD1 (5 bases). The CDR3 extends over 15 amino acids. CDR1 is SEHNR, CDR2 FQNEAQ, per germline (reference sequence). Trimming removed 0 bases at V and 0 bases at J, with 8 bases between. The CDR3 reads CASSLAPGSNYGYTF. The CDR3 nucleotides read TGTGCCAGCAGCTTAGCCCCAGGGTCTAACTATGGCTACACCTTC.

The gene calls are TRBV12-5 and TRBJ1-5; perhaps TRBD1 as D (6 bases). V lost 6 bases and J 4 bases, leaving 16 bases between the germline ends. CDR1 LGHNT and CDR2 FRNRAP come from the germline V gene. The CDR3 runs 15 residues. CDR3 sequence (DNA): TGTGCTAGTGGAACAGGGTCCCGAGCAAATCAGCCCCAGCATTTT. As protein: CASGTGSRANQPQHF.

This clone was counted a few times. The CDR3 nucleotides read TGTGCCAGCAGCTGGACAGGGACGGATACGCAGTATTTT. It specifies CASSWTGTDTQYF. The chain uses TRBV7-9 and TRBJ2-3; the match to TRBD1 covers 8 bases. V gave up 4 bases and J gave up 6 bases; unmatched junction bases: 3. This CDR3 is 13 amino acids long. CDR1 and CDR2 (germline): SEHNR, FQNEAQ (reference sequence).

V gene TRBV2 combines with J gene TRBJ2-3, with TRBD2 matching over 7 bases. Germline V CDR1 and CDR2: SNHLY, FYNNEI. J was trimmed by 4 bases and V by 7 bases; bases with no gene match: 8. The CDR3 covers 14 residues. CDR3 in amino acids: CASKTSPRPDTQYF. DNA for the CDR3: TGTGCCAGCAAGACTAGCCCCCGCCCAGATACGCAGTATTTT.

The chain joins TRBV5-1 to TRBJ2-1; TRBD2 aligns across 7 bases. The CDR3 covers 15 residues. The J segment lost 0 bases and the V segment lost 1 base, leaving 1 base of the junction unmatched. Germline V lookup: CDR1 SGHRS, CDR2 YFSETQ. The CDR3: CASSLTSVSYNEQFF. The DNA for the CDR3 is TGCGCCAGCAGCTTGACTAGCGTCTCCTACAATGAGCAGTTCTTC.

The J gene is TRBJ1-4, the V gene TRBV10-2, with TRBD1 matching 10 bases. The CDR3 is 13 residues long. Germline values: CDR1 WSHSY, CDR2 SAAADI. V gave up 11 bases and J gave up 5 bases; unmatched junction bases: 5. This CDR3 is CAVGTGENEKLFF. For the CDR3, the DNA is TGCGCCGTAGGGACAGGGGAAAATGAAAAACTGTTTTTT.

This clone was counted between two and nine times. At one boundary the junction diverges from the germline segment, which might be a read error. V is TRBV10-3 and J is TRBJ2-5, with 10 bases that match TRBD1. CDR1 is ENHRY and CDR2 is SYGVKD in the germline V gene. The length of the CDR3 is 15 residues. The CDR3 here is CAVRQRDRGQETQYF. The CDR3 bases are TGTGCCGTCAGACAGCGGGACAGGGGTCAAGAGACCCAGTACTTC.

The chain is built from TRBV19 and TRBJ1-1; tentative D call: TRBD1 (5 bases). Germline V lookup: CDR1 LNHDA, CDR2 SQIVND (reference sequence). The CDR3 runs 14 residues. Trimming stripped 5 bases from V and 8 bases from J, with 18 bases between. The CDR3 here is CASSPAGLAAEAFF. In DNA form, the CDR3 reads TGTGCCAGTAGTCCCGCAGGGTTGGCGGCGGAAGCTTTCTTT.

The chain recombines TRBV30 with TRBJ1-6; D remains ambiguous. Trimming cost V 3 bases and J 7 bases, with 16 bases left between them. This CDR3 spans 15 amino acids. Germline V lookup: CDR1 GTSNPN, CDR2 SVGIG (reference sequence). For the CDR3, the DNA is TGTGCCTGGAGGACGGGCGGGCAGCTGAATTCACCCCTCCACTTT. This encodes CAWRTGGQLNSPLHF. Filled out from reference TRBV30 and TRBJ1-6, the complete variable domain reads SQTIHQWPATLVQPVGSPLSLECTVEGTSNPNLYWYRQAAGRGLQLLFYSVGIGQISSEVPQNLSASRPQDRQFILSSKKLLLSDSGFYLCAWRTGGQLNSPLHFGNGTRLTVT.

This CDR3 is CASSEGTTVDTQYF. CDR3 in DNA: TGTGCCAGCAGTGAAGGCACGACTGTAGATACGCAGTATTTT. The J gene is TRBJ2-3, the V gene TRBV6-1, with no clear D. The CDR3 extends over 14 amino acids. Per the germline V gene, CDR1 is MNHNS and CDR2 is SASEGT. V shed 1 base and J shed 5 bases, with 10 bases lying between them.

This clone was seen more than once but under ten times. The genes are TRBV2 and TRBJ1-1; perhaps TRBD1 as D (6 bases). This CDR3 is 13 amino acids long. The germline V and J ends were trimmed by 7 bases and 1 base, with 10 bases remaining between them. Germline V lookup: CDR1 SNHLY, CDR2 FYNNEI. The CDR3 nucleotides read TGTGCCAGCACCCCGGGACAGAACACTGAAGCTTTCTTT. It translates to CASTPGQNTEAFF.

The chain links TRBV7-2 to TRBJ2-3, with 9 nucleotides matching TRBD2. This CDR3 contains 18 residues. Germline loops: CDR1 SGHTA, CDR2 FQGNSA. The V segment lost 1 base and the J segment 2 bases; nucleotides outside the gene matches: 10. DNA for the CDR3: TGTGCCAGCAGCTTAGGTTGGCTAGCGGGGACCCACACAGATACGCAGTATTTT. Encoded protein: CASSLGWLAGTHTDTQYF.

This clone has a handful of counts. The chain carries TRBV4-1 and TRBJ2-1; 11 bases fit TRBD2. The V segment lost 5 bases and the J segment 0 bases; nucleotides outside the gene matches: 9. The CDR3 is 18 amino acids. The germline V gene encodes CDR1 MGHRA and CDR2 YSYEKL. As DNA, the CDR3 is TGCGCCAGCAGCAAGACGGGACTAGCGGCCGACTCCTACAATGAGCAGTTCTTC. Its translation is CASSKTGLAADSYNEQFF.

This chain joins TRBV11-2 and TRBJ1-2; the match to TRBD1 covers 7 bases. CDR1 and CDR2 from the germline V gene are SGHAT and FQNNGV. The CDR3 loop spans 13 amino acids. V gave up 5 bases and J gave up 9 bases; unmatched junction bases: 9. This CDR3 reads CASSHRDSRSYTF. The CDR3, as DNA: TGTGCCAGCAGCCATAGGGACAGTAGGAGCTACACCTTC.

A few counts support this clone. The gene calls are TRBV28 and TRBJ2-1; no clear D. The V end was cut by 5 bases, the J end by 8 bases, with 10 bases between. The CDR3 runs 12 residues. Germline V lookup: CDR1 MDHEN, CDR2 SYDVKM. The CDR3 region is CASSPQIDEQFF. The CDR3 nucleotides are TGTGCCAGCAGTCCCCAAATAGATGAGCAGTTCTTC.